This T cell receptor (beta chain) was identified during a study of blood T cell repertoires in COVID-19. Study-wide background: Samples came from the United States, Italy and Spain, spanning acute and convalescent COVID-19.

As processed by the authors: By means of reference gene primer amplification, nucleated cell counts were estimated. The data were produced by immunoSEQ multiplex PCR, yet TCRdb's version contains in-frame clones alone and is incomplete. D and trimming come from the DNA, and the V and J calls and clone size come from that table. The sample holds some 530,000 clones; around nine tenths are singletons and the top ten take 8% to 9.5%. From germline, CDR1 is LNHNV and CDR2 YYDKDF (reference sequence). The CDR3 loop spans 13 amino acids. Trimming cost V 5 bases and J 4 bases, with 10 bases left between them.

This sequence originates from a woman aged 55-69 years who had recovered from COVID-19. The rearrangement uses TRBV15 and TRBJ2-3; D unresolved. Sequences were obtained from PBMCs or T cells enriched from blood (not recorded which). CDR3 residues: CATSPRLPDTQYF. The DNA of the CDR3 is TGTGCCACCAGCCCGAGACTTCCAGATACGCAGTATTTT.